This T cell receptor (beta chain) was captured by sequencing in a study of post-analysis software for immune sequencing data. There are many counts of this clonotype. The TCR beta cDNA libraries contained unique molecular identifiers. MiXCR, applied by TCRdb to the PCR reads, yields one record per CDR3 protein. Of 750,000 to 950,000 distinct CDR3 sequences in the sample, around 42% were seen once. The receptor was isolated from a girl aged 10-17 years with multiple sclerosis. Source material: blood.

In nucleotides, the CDR3 is TGTGCCAGCAGTCCTCGGGCCTTCGGGTCCTACGAGCAGTACTTC. Translation: CASSPRAFGSYEQYF. This sequence joins TRBV6-5 and TRBJ2-7; unclear D gene. The CDR3 has 15 amino acids. Deletions cut 5 bases from V and 1 base from J, with 15 bases between. CDR1 MNHEY and CDR2 SVGAGI come from the germline V gene.